The rows below give T cell receptor beta chains drawn from one sample of a study of T cells in Graves' hyperthyroidism and ophthalmopathy. MiXCR, run by TCRdb on the multiplex PCR reads, gives a single entry per CDR3 protein. The sample has about 52,000 distinct CDR3 sequences; around half are singletons. The source material was blood. Receptors were obtained from a woman aged 45-65 years with Graves' ophthalmopathy. Each CDR3 is given with its conserved first and last residue. Each record gives: J gene, clone size, D gene, V gene, CDR3 protein, CDR3 DNA. The D gene is left open where the match is weak. Where a row states a size, it is once, few, many or the class of an expanded clone; other rows omit it.

>TRBJ2-5|many|TRBD2|TRBV6-5
CASSPGFERGRGETQYF
TGTGCCAGCAGTCCGGGTTTCGAGCGGGGGAGAGGGGAGACCCAGTACTTC
>TRBJ1-1|once|-|TRBV5-5
CASSLVYRNTMNTEAFF
TGTGCCAGCAGCTTGGTCTACAGAAACACCATGAACACTGAAGCTTTCTTT
>TRBJ2-1|few|TRBD2|TRBV18
CASSPQVTSGNNEQFF
TGTGCCAGCTCACCACAGGTCACTAGCGGCAACAATGAGCAGTTCTTC
>TRBJ1-2|-|-|TRBV10-3
CAIRYGTSNYGYTF
TGTGCCATCAGGTACGGGACATCTAACTATGGCTACACCTTC
>TRBJ1-5|many|TRBD1|TRBV2
CASSEEIGQVRQPQHF
TGTGCCAGCAGTGAAGAGATAGGACAGGTCCGTCAGCCCCAGCATTTT
>TRBJ1-3|-|TRBD1|TRBV5-1
CASRDSTDSGSTIYF
TGTGCCAGCAGGGACAGCACCGACTCTGGAAGCACCATATATTTT
>TRBJ2-3|-|TRBD1|TRBV29-1
CSLGTGGRTDTQYF
TGCAGCTTGGGGACAGGGGGCCGCACAGATACGCAGTATTTT
>TRBJ2-7|many|TRBD1|TRBV6-1
CASRGKGAYSYEQYF
TGTGCCAGCAGGGGGAAGGGGGCCTACTCCTACGAGCAGTACTTC
>TRBJ1-1|-|-|TRBV5-1
CASSLLEGEAFF
TGCGCCAGCAGCTTGCTGGAGGGTGAAGCTTTCTTT
>TRBJ2-5|-|TRBD2|TRBV27
CASSLGHGTSGAETQYF
TGTGCCAGCAGTTTGGGGCACGGGACTAGCGGGGCCGAGACCCAGTACTTC
>TRBJ1-5|-|-|TRBV7-2
CASSLGLAGKQPQHF
TGTGCCAGCAGCTTAGGGCTAGCCGGGAAGCAGCCCCAGCATTTT
>TRBJ1-1|many|TRBD1|TRBV6-1
CASSPGQGMVEAFF
TGTGCCAGCAGTCCGGGACAGGGGATGGTTGAAGCTTTCTTT
>TRBJ1-1|many|-|TRBV2
CASSEWAGVGEAFF
TGTGCCAGCAGTGAATGGGCAGGGGTCGGTGAAGCTTTCTTT
>TRBJ2-7|few|-|TRBV7-9
CASSLHSAPYEQYF
TGTGCCAGCAGCTTACACAGCGCACCCTACGAGCAGTACTTC
>TRBJ1-5|-|-|TRBV7-8
CASRPELYQPHHF
TGTGCCAGCAGACCGGAACTCTATCAGCCCCATCATTTT
>TRBJ2-2|-|-|TRBV2
CAGSESSVQRGTGELFF
TGTGCCGGCAGTGAATCCTCGGTGCAACGGGGCACCGGGGAGCTGTTCTTT
>TRBJ2-2|many|-|TRBV5-1
CASSLRQTGGELFF
TGCGCCAGCAGCCTGAGACAGACAGGTGGGGAGCTGTTTTTT
>TRBJ2-5|-|-|TRBV2
CATSGGGGRETQYF
TGTGCCACCAGTGGGGGAGGGGGCCGTGAGACCCAGTACTTC
>TRBJ1-5|-|-|TRBV9
CASSVGGSATDTQHF
TGTGCCAGCAGCGTAGGTGGTAGCGCCACAGATACACAGCATTTT
>TRBJ2-7|-|TRBD1|TRBV20-1
CSARPGTGDYEQYF
TGCAGTGCTAGGCCCGGGACAGGGGACTACGAACAGTACTTC
>TRBJ1-4|many|-|TRBV6-6
CASSYLGSEKLFF
TGTGCCAGCAGTTACCTCGGAAGCGAAAAACTGTTTTTT
>TRBJ2-3|-|TRBD1|TRBV3-1
CASSQKGQRTDTQYF
TGTGCCAGCAGCCAAAAGGGACAGCGCACAGATACGCAGTATTTT
>TRBJ2-3|-|TRBD2|TRBV10-3
CAIFGGGAPDTQYF
TGTGCCATCTTCGGCGGGGGGGCCCCAGATACGCAGTATTTT
>TRBJ1-1|-|-|TRBV5-1
CASSLGRGGEAFF
TGCGCCAGCAGCTTGGGGCGGGGAGGGGAAGCTTTCTTT
>TRBJ2-7|-|TRBD1|TRBV20-1
CGASPRGRYEQYF
TGCGGTGCTAGTCCCAGGGGGCGATACGAGCAGTACTTC
>TRBJ2-1|medium-sized|-|TRBV29-1
CSVVTETLRRFF
TGCAGCGTTGTTACAGAAACACTTCGTCGGTTCTTC
>TRBJ2-7|-|-|TRBV2
CASRPPGAYEQYF
TGTGCCAGCAGGCCCCCCGGGGCCTACGAGCAGTACTTC
>TRBJ1-1|once|-|TRBV7-2
CASSSQENTEAFF
TGTGCCAGCAGCTCCCAGGAGAACACTGAAGCTTTCTTT
>TRBJ2-2|-|TRBD1|TRBV24-1
CACPPGTGYTGELFF
TGTGCCTGCCCCCCCGGGACAGGGTACACCGGGGAGCTGTTTTTT
>TRBJ2-5|many|-|TRBV5-1
CASSLAGIETQYF
TGCGCCAGCAGCTTGGCGGGAATTGAGACCCAGTACTTC
>TRBJ1-5|many|-|TRBV6-6
CASSYTINQPQHF
TGTGCCAGCAGTTACACGATAAATCAGCCCCAGCATTTT
>TRBJ2-5|many|TRBD1|TRBV10-3
CAISKDRVETQYF
TGTGCCATCAGCAAGGACAGGGTCGAGACCCAGTACTTC
>TRBJ1-2|-|-|TRBV29-1
CSVGDAPQYGYTF
TGCAGCGTCGGTGATGCACCTCAGTATGGCTACACCTTC
>TRBJ1-1|many|-|TRBV20-1
CSAAQGTEAFF
TGCAGTGCTGCCCAAGGCACTGAAGCTTTCTTT
>TRBJ2-7|many|-|TRBV7-2
CASSLALGRLSEQYF
TGTGCCAGCAGCTTAGCCTTGGGGCGGCTCAGCGAGCAGTACTTC
>TRBJ1-5|many|-|TRBV5-4
CASSPGPINPVNQPQHF
TGTGCCAGCAGTCCGGGACCGATTAATCCGGTCAATCAGCCCCAGCATTTT
>TRBJ2-1|many|TRBD2|TRBV6-2/TRBV6-3
CATLVVAGVSEQFF
TGTGCCACCCTGGTAGTAGCGGGAGTTAGTGAGCAGTTCTTC
>TRBJ2-7|-|-|TRBV20-1
CSARERDQGINEQYF
TGCAGTGCTAGAGAGCGGGATCAGGGTATAAACGAGCAGTACTTC
>TRBJ2-7|many|TRBD1|TRBV5-1
CASSHRTGEGEQYF
TGCGCCAGCAGCCACCGGACAGGGGAAGGCGAGCAGTACTTC
>TRBJ2-3|-|-|TRBV15
CATSRRGTGFTDTQYF
TGTGCCACCAGCAGACGGGGGACGGGGTTTACAGATACGCAGTATTTT
>TRBJ2-2|-|TRBD1|TRBV7-8
CASSLQGAGSGELFF
TGTGCCAGCAGCTTACAGGGGGCTGGTTCCGGGGAGCTGTTTTTT
>TRBJ1-3|many|TRBD1|TRBV7-9
CASSLRQGSLSGNTIYF
TGTGCCAGCAGCCTAAGACAGGGGTCACTCTCTGGAAACACCATATATTTT
>TRBJ2-1|many|TRBD2|TRBV29-1
CSAGGLSDNEQFF
TGCAGCGCTGGGGGACTATCCGACAATGAGCAGTTCTTC
>TRBJ1-2|-|-|TRBV7-9
CASSPPAGASYGYTF
TGTGCCAGCAGCCCTCCGGCGGGGGCTTCCTATGGCTACACCTTC
>TRBJ1-2|many|TRBD1|TRBV12-3/TRBV12-4
CASSEGAQGYTF
TGTGCCAGCAGCGAGGGGGCCCAGGGCTACACCTTC
>TRBJ2-5|-|-|TRBV9
CASSAEGDTQYF
TGCGCCAGCAGCGCCGAGGGGGACACCCAGTACTTC